This T cell receptor beta chain was recovered during a study of blood T cell repertoires in COVID-19 (dated by TCRdb to 2019 to 2021). At the level of the whole study: ImmuneRACE Cohort 3 recovered participants were defined by two consecutive negative NP/OP PCR tests, healthcare professional clearance, or symptom resolution. Samples covering the acute and convalescent phases of COVID-19 were provided by collaborators in the United States, Italy and Spain. The material from the prospective study consisted of cDNA or gDNA derived from T cells, B-cell-depleted T cells, or PBMCs. Deeply sampled blood TCRbeta repertoires from subjects exposed to, actively infected with, or recovered from COVID-19 were included in the dataset. A freely available public database, intended as a resource for researchers studying the immune response to SARS-CoV-2, is where the repertoires were released. Samples came from the ongoing ImmuneRACE study (first 160 participants) plus 1,254 subjects from 6 global collaborators. Nearly every sample came with metadata listing a de-identified subject ID, COVID-19 status, age in years and sex. HLA class I and class II types, where available, came from metadata supplied by the sample provider rather than from assay-based typing.

The immunoSEQ Assay, a bias-controlled multiplex PCR, was used to amplify TCRbeta CDR3 regions from genomic DNA. As for the authors' bioinformatics: The number of nucleated cells in each sample was estimated from the amplification of reference gene primers within the assay. To quantify the absolute abundance of each unique TCRbeta CDR3 rearrangement, sequence reads were collapsed and filtered. For each sample, productive Simpson clonality was calculated as the square root of Simpson's diversity index across productive rearrangements. TCRdb obtained this table from immuneACCESS and retained in-frame rearrangements with V and J assigned. These tables miss some clones; where compared with another copy, unresolved V genes account for less than half of the shortfall, and the remainder is unexplained. The V and J calls and clone size are taken from that table; D and trimming were inferred from the DNA. A total of some 300,000 clones appear in this sample, 88% of them only once. 2% to 2.5% of the sample is held by the ten biggest clonotypes.

Including the terminal cysteine and phenylalanine, the CDR3 comprises 15 residues. Only the CDR3 region is kept as DNA, spanning 45 bases read in frame from base 1. The trim is 5 bases for V and 0 bases for J, with a gap of 14 bases between the germline ends. Taken from the germline V gene, the CDR1 and CDR2 loops are SGHTA and FQGTGA. Enrolling through a virtual design, the prospective study's participants ranged in age from roughly 18 to 89 years and lived across some 23 United States geographic areas. In the prospective study, cohorts were assigned on the basis of participant-reported clinical history obtained from a screening survey and a study questionnaire. In the prospective study, mobile phlebotomists collected whole blood, serum and a nasopharyngeal or oropharyngeal swab from each participant. Additional blood draws and questionnaires over an approximately two-month period could optionally be provided by prospective study participants. Prospective study blood samples were shipped either frozen or at room temperature before DNA extraction.

Study-level results and caveats: How much clinical and demographic metadata was included differed by source and by participant, and the metadata was provided uncurated.

Notes on this clone: The antigen it recognizes is unknown. No base qualities exist here, and no much larger clone lies one base off it.

The specimen was PBMCs or T cells enriched from blood (not recorded which). The chain couples TRBV7-3 to TRBJ2-7; the D region possibly corresponds to TRBD2 (5 bases align). This TCR derives from a woman aged 60-75 years in a cohort exposed to, infected with or recovered from COVID-19 (not recorded which). At the DNA level, the sequence is TGTGCCAGCAGCCTCCGGGGTTCGAGCTCCTACGAGCAGTACTTC. The encoded protein is CASSLRGSSSYEQYF.